This TCR beta chain came from a study of shared clonotypes between healthy human individuals. When replicate PCRs were run on unsorted PBMC, they used approximately 290 ng DNA, about 27,000 T cell genomes. The protocol was immunoSEQ multiplex PCR, while the TCRdb copy is restricted to in-frame clones and leaves out a portion. The sample consists of roughly 500,000 clones, around 79% of them appearing once. Samples left unsorted employed about 90 million PBMCs for genomic DNA. With 6 bases removed from V and 0 bases from J, the gap between germline ends came to 8 bases. CDR1 and CDR2 (germline): MNHNY, SVGAGI (reference sequence). The CDR3 covers 14 residues.

Sample: PBMCs. This chain links TRBV6-6 with TRBJ1-4; no clear D. This TCR was recovered from a woman between 40 and 50 years old in good health. Some clones in this sample may be carry-over from other donors' samples. CDR3 DNA sequence: TGTGCCAGCAGCGTAGATACAACTAATGAAAAACTGTTTTTT. Translating gives CASSVDTTNEKLFF.